The 31 T cell receptor beta chains presented below share a single source sample, sequenced in a study of blood T cell repertoires in COVID-19. Data came from immunoSEQ multiplex PCR; TCRdb stores just in-frame clones and leaves some out. The sample lists approximately 150,000 clones, roughly 84% seen once, with about 8% in the top ten. Sequencing input: PBMCs or T cells enriched from blood (not recorded which). The receptors were sampled from a woman aged 45-59 years who had recovered from COVID-19.

This clone was seen a few times. The V and J genes are TRBV2 and TRBJ1-2; 8 nucleotides match TRBD1. The CDR3 has 15 residues. The V segment lost 7 bases and the J segment 2 bases; nucleotides outside the gene matches: 9. CDR1 is SNHLY and CDR2 is FYNNEI in the germline V gene. The CDR3 DNA follows: TGTGCCAGCACTACGACAGGGGCGAACAACTATGGCTACACCTTC. It encodes CASTTTGANNYGYTF.

The V and J genes are TRBV7-9 and TRBJ2-5, with D uncertain. Germline CDR1 and CDR2: SEHNR and FQNEAQ (reference sequence). Trimming stripped 3 bases from V and 2 bases from J, with 4 bases between. The CDR3 is 12 amino acids. CDR3 amino acids: CASSFSQETQYF. DNA for the CDR3: TGTGCCAGCAGCTTTTCACAAGAGACCCAGTACTTC.

As DNA, the CDR3 is TGTGCCAGCAGCCCTGGGATTGGACTAGCGGCGAATGAGCAGTTCTTC. It yields the protein CASSPGIGLAANEQFF. The V and J genes are TRBV5-6 and TRBJ2-1; 10 nucleotides agree with TRBD2. The ends lost 4 bases at V and 7 bases at J; junction bases unmatched: 11. The CDR3 extends over 16 amino acids. Germline V gene lookup returns CDR1 SGHDT and CDR2 YYEEEE.

V and J are TRBV9 and TRBJ2-7; 7 nucleotides line up with TRBD1. CDR3 length: 15 amino acids. V gave up 3 bases and J gave up 2 bases; unmatched junction bases: 8. Germline CDR1 reads SGDLS; CDR2 reads YYNGEE. The CDR3 nucleotides are TGTGCCAGCAGCGCTAACCCGGGACAGACCTACGAGCAGTACTTC. Translation: CASSANPGQTYEQYF.

The chain links TRBV3-1 (or the pseudogene TRBV3-2) to TRBJ1-1; D gene unclear. V was pared by 3 bases and J by 8 bases, with 10 bases between. Germline values: CDR1 LGHDT, CDR2 YNNKEL (reference sequence). The CDR3 covers 12 residues. CDR3 nucleotides: TGTGCCAGCAGCCATTACGGTCGGGAAGCTTTCTTT. This gives the protein CASSHYGREAFF.

The rearrangement links TRBV13 to TRBJ1-2; D remains unclear. The CDR3 is 12 residues long. V shed 7 bases and J shed 12 bases, with 18 bases lying between them. Germline-derived CDR1 and CDR2 are PRHDT and FYEKMQ (reference sequence). The CDR3 DNA sequence: TGTGCCAGCACTCTGGCCGGACTGGCCAACACCTTC. This sequence encodes CASTLAGLANTF.

The chain couples TRBV5-6 to TRBJ1-1; D is unresolved. This CDR3 spans 12 amino acids. The germline V and J ends were trimmed by 4 bases and 8 bases, with 12 bases remaining between them. The germline gives CDR1 SGHDT, CDR2 YYEEEE. CDR3 in amino acids: CASSVVPSEAFF. DNA for the CDR3: TGTGCCAGCAGCGTGGTCCCTTCCGAAGCTTTCTTT.

The DNA of the CDR3 is TGTGCCAGCAGTGAAGCCCTGACAGGAGGAAACACCATATATTTT. It is translated as CASSEALTGGNTIYF. The V gene is TRBV6-1, the J gene TRBJ1-3, with D possibly TRBD1 on 6 matching bases. This CDR3 has 15 residues. Between the trimmed V and J ends, which lost 0 bases and 4 bases, there was a span of 10 bases. Germline-derived CDR1 and CDR2 are MNHNS and SASEGT.

The chain joins TRBV18 to TRBJ2-5; no clear D. Trimming cost V 6 bases and J 1 base, with 6 bases left between them. The CDR3 is 12 amino acids. Germline CDR1 reads KGHSH; CDR2 reads LQKENI. The CDR3 sequence: CASSASQETQYF. For the CDR3, the DNA is TGTGCCAGCTCGGCTAGCCAAGAGACCCAGTACTTC.

This sequence joins TRBV7-3 and TRBJ2-2; D uncertain. V lost 2 bases and J 4 bases, leaving 8 bases between the germline ends. The CDR3 consists of 14 residues. The germline CDR1 and CDR2 sequences are SGHTA and FQGTGA. CDR3 loop: CASSLGQITGELFF. CDR3 DNA: TGTGCCAGCAGCTTAGGCCAGATCACCGGGGAGCTGTTTTTT.

The V call is TRBV19, the J call TRBJ1-1, with D possibly being TRBD1 (6 bases). Germline lookup yields CDR1 LNHDA and CDR2 SQIVND (reference sequence). Trimming left V 2 bases short and J 10 bases short, with 17 bases between. The CDR3 consists of 14 residues. Here the CDR3 DNA reads TGTGCCAGTAGTATAAGTCTGGGGGCTCGGGGAGCTTTCTTT. Its translation is CASSISLGARGAFF.

The DNA of the CDR3 is TGCGCCAGCAGTCTCAGCGACCGTGACGAGCAGTACTTC. Its translation is CASSLSDRDEQYF. The gene calls are TRBV23-1 and TRBJ2-7; D is uncertain. TRBV23-1 is marked as an open reading frame, function uncertain. Trimming removed 4 bases at V and 5 bases at J, with 12 bases between. The CDR3 contains 13 residues.

The chain has TRBV5-6 and TRBJ2-7; possibly TRBD2 for D (6 bases). CDR1 SGHDT and CDR2 YYEEEE come from the germline V gene. This CDR3 has 15 residues. V was cut by 3 bases and J by 2 bases, with 15 bases left in between. The CDR3 protein is CASSSFPGVPYEQYF. CDR3 bases: TGTGCCAGCAGCTCCTTTCCGGGAGTTCCCTACGAGCAGTACTTC.

The CDR3 DNA reads as TGTGCCAGTAGTATCGGGACAGTTAAAGCTTTCTTT. Amino acids: CASSIGTVKAFF. The V and J genes are TRBV19 and TRBJ1-1, with 7 bases fitting TRBD1. After removal of 3 bases from V and 9 bases from J, the junction contained 4 bases not matched to a gene. The germline V gene has CDR1 LNHDA and CDR2 SQIVND (reference sequence). The CDR3 contains 12 residues. The full variable domain, completed using reference TRBV19 and TRBJ1-1, is DGGITQSPKYLFRKEGQNVTLSCEQNLNHDAMYWYRQDPGQGLRLIYYSQIVNDFQKGDIAEGYSVSREKKESFPLTVTSAQKNPTAFYLCASSIGTVKAFFGQGTRLTVV.

This clone was found once. The J gene is TRBJ1-1, the V gene TRBV29-1; possibly TRBD1 for D (6 bases). The CDR3 has 11 amino acids. V lost 8 bases and J 5 bases, leaving 12 bases between the germline ends. Germline V gene data show CDR1 as SQVTM and CDR2 as ANQGSEA. In DNA form, the CDR3 reads TGCAGCCTCAACAGGGCAACTGAAGCTTTCTTT. It is translated as CSLNRATEAFF.

The chain uses TRBV5-4 and TRBJ1-1, with D possibly being TRBD1 (6 bases). V lost 0 bases, J lost 5 bases, and 11 bases lay in between. The CDR3 is made up of 14 amino acids. Germline CDR1 reads SGHNT; CDR2 reads YYREEE (reference sequence). The CDR3 sequence: CASSLGQGRTEAFF. The CDR3, as DNA: TGTGCCAGCAGCTTGGGGCAGGGGAGAACTGAAGCTTTCTTT.

This chain links TRBV7-2 with TRBJ2-3, with TRBD1 identical over 9 bases. This CDR3 is 15 amino acids long. CDR1 SGHTA and CDR2 FQGNSA come from the germline V gene. With 5 bases clipped from V and 2 bases from J, the junction kept 5 bases outside the gene matches. CDR3 sequence reads: CASSRDRAPTDTQYF. CDR3 in DNA: TGTGCCAGCAGCAGGGACAGGGCCCCCACAGATACGCAGTATTTT.

The chain uses TRBV28 and TRBJ2-5; possibly TRBD1 for D (5 bases). From germline, CDR1 is MDHEN and CDR2 SYDVKM. V dropped 6 bases and J dropped 5 bases, with 16 bases sitting between them. This CDR3 contains 14 residues. This CDR3 is CASSRQGTRETQYF. In DNA, the CDR3 is TGTGCCAGCAGCCGCCAGGGTACGAGGGAGACCCAGTACTTC.

The chain carries TRBV4-2 and TRBJ2-2; D is perhaps TRBD2 (5 bases). V dropped 3 bases and J dropped 6 bases, with 32 bases sitting between them. The CDR3 spans 21 residues. The germline gives CDR1 LGHNA, CDR2 YNFKEQ. The CDR3 spells CASSHAVRTLFGSPVPGELFF. The CDR3 bases are TGTGCCAGCAGCCACGCAGTTAGGACTCTTTTTGGTTCCCCAGTCCCCGGGGAGCTGTTTTTT.

CDR3 nucleotides: TGTGCCAGCAGTTTCGGGACAGATAGCAATCAGCCCCAGCATTTT. Translated, it gives CASSFGTDSNQPQHF. The V and J genes are TRBV27 and TRBJ1-5; 7 bases map to TRBD1. Per the germline V gene, CDR1 is MNHEY and CDR2 is SMNVEV (reference sequence). This CDR3 contains 15 residues. Losses at the gene ends were 3 bases for V and 0 bases for J; bases not matched to a gene: 2.

DNA of the CDR3: TGCGCCAGCCGCCACACGACAGATCGGGAAAAACTGTTTTTT. The encoded protein is CASRHTTDREKLFF. The gene calls are TRBV10-1 and TRBJ1-4; TRBD1 is a possible D gene (5 bases). This CDR3 spans 14 amino acids. Trimming stripped 8 bases from V and 8 bases from J, with 18 bases between. Germline V gene data show CDR1 as WNHNN and CDR2 as SYGVQD (reference sequence).

J is TRBJ2-3 and V is TRBV4-3, with D unresolved. Per germline, CDR1 LGHNA and CDR2 YSLEER. This CDR3 comprises 16 residues. Trimming left V 0 bases short and J 2 bases short, with 12 bases between. In DNA, the CDR3 is TGCGCCAGCAGCCAAGATGCGTCTGCGTTCACAGATACGCAGTATTTT. This encodes CASSQDASAFTDTQYF.

The rearrangement uses TRBV28 and TRBJ1-6; D unresolved. Trimming took off 4 bases at V and 0 bases at J, with 16 bases between the two ends. This CDR3 comprises 18 residues. Germline CDR1 reads MDHEN; CDR2 reads SYDVKM. CDR3 amino acids: CASSWAAKFSSYNSPLHF. The CDR3 nucleotides are TGTGCCAGCAGTTGGGCAGCCAAATTTAGCTCCTATAATTCACCCCTCCACTTT.

V usage is TRBV6-4 and J usage is TRBJ1-2; 8 bases map to TRBD1. CDR1 is MRHNA, CDR2 SNTAGT, per germline. The CDR3 runs 15 residues. The V segment lost 4 bases and the J segment 3 bases; nucleotides outside the gene matches: 7. In DNA, the CDR3 is TGTGCCAGCAGTGGGGGGACAGGAGGGGACTATGGCTACACCTTC. This encodes CASSGGTGGDYGYTF.

The V and J genes are TRBV9 and TRBJ1-3; tentatively, D is TRBD1 (6 bases). V was clipped by 0 bases and J by 4 bases, with 11 bases between them. This CDR3 has 15 residues. CDR1 and CDR2 (germline): SGDLS, YYNGEE. CDR3 in DNA: TGTGCCAGCAGCGTAGGGGGGCTGGGCGGAAACACCATATATTTT. Its translation: CASSVGGLGGNTIYF. Using reference TRBV9 and TRBJ1-3 for the parts outside the CDR3, the full variable domain is DSGVTQTPKHLITATGQRVTLRCSPRSGDLSVYWYQQSLDQGLQFLIQYYNGEERAKGNILERFSAQQFPDLHSELNLSSLELGDSALYFCASSVGGLGGNTIYFGEGSWLTVV.

The chain employs TRBV5-6 and TRBJ2-7, with 7 bases that match TRBD2. Germline V gives CDR1 SGHDT, CDR2 YYEEEE. The CDR3 contains 13 residues. The junction had 2 bases not matched to a gene; V was cut back by 4 bases and J by 1 base. The CDR3 DNA reads as TGTGCCAGCAGCAGGGACTATTCCTACGAGCAGTACTTC. Protein product: CASSRDYSYEQYF.

The chain links TRBV7-2 to TRBJ2-5; weak D call: TRBD1 (8 bases). The length of the CDR3 is 14 residues. Per germline, CDR1 SGHTA and CDR2 FQGNSA. V was trimmed by 6 bases and J by 7 bases, leaving 18 bases between them. The chain's CDR3 is CASSSSQGGVTQYF. CDR3 bases: TGTGCCAGCAGTTCCTCACAGGGGGGGGTGACCCAGTACTTC.

This chain links TRBV6-2 or TRBV6-3 with TRBJ2-2, with D possibly TRBD1 on 5 matching bases. The CDR3 consists of 13 residues. V lost 6 bases and J lost 6, with 11 bases in between. The germline V gene has CDR1 MNHEY and CDR2 SVGEGT. CDR3: CASSDKGSGELFF. For the CDR3, the DNA is TGTGCCAGCAGCGACAAGGGGTCCGGGGAGCTGTTTTTT.

This chain joins TRBV6-2 or TRBV6-3 and TRBJ1-1, with 7 bases aligning to TRBD1. The germline V gene has CDR1 MNHEY and CDR2 SVGEGT. V dropped 0 bases and J dropped 4; count of bases not matched to a gene: 8. The CDR3 runs to 16 residues. CDR3 loop: CASSYSPTGKGTEAFF. In DNA form, the CDR3 reads TGTGCCAGCAGTTACTCACCGACAGGGAAGGGCACTGAAGCTTTCTTT.

V is TRBV11-2 and J is TRBJ2-1, with 12 positions matching TRBD2. CDR3 length: 16 residues. CDR1 and CDR2 (germline): SGHAT, FQNNGV. Losses at the gene ends were 2 bases for V and 4 bases for J; bases not matched to a gene: 3. CDR3 in amino acids: CASSLTTSGGYNEQFF. In nucleotides, the CDR3 is TGTGCCAGCAGCTTAACAACTAGCGGGGGGTACAATGAGCAGTTCTTC.

This clone was seen a few times. The rearrangement joins TRBV12-3 or TRBV12-4 to TRBJ1-5; D remains ambiguous. This CDR3 contains 12 residues. V dropped 9 bases and J dropped 8 bases, with 14 bases sitting between them. CDR3: CASSWAPEPQHF. The CDR3 nucleotides read TGTGCCAGTTCGTGGGCCCCTGAGCCCCAGCATTTT.